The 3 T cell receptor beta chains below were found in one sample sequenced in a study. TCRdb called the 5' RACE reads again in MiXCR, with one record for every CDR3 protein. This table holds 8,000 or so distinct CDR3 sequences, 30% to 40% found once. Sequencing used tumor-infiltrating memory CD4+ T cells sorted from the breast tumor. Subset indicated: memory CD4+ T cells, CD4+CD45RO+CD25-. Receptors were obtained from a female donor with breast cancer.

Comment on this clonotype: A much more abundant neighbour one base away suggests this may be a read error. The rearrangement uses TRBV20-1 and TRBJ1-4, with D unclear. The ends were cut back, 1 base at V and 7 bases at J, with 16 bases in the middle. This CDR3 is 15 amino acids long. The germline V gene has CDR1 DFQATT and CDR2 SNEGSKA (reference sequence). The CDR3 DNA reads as TGCAGTGCTAGAGGTCGGGTAATTGCACGTGAAAAACTGTTTTTT. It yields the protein CSARGRVIAREKLFF.

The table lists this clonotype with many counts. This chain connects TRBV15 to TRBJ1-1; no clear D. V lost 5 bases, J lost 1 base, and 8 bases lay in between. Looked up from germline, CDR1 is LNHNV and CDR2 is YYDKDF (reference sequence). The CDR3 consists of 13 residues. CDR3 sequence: CATSRGGNTEAFF. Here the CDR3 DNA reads TGTGCCACCAGCCGGGGAGGGAACACTGAAGCTTTCTTT.

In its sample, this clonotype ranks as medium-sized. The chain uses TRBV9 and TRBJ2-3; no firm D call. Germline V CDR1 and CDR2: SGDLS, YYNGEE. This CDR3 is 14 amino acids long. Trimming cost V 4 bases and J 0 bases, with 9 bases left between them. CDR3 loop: CASSRLSSTDTQYF. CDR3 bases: TGTGCCAGCAGCCGCCTTTCCAGCACAGATACGCAGTATTTT.